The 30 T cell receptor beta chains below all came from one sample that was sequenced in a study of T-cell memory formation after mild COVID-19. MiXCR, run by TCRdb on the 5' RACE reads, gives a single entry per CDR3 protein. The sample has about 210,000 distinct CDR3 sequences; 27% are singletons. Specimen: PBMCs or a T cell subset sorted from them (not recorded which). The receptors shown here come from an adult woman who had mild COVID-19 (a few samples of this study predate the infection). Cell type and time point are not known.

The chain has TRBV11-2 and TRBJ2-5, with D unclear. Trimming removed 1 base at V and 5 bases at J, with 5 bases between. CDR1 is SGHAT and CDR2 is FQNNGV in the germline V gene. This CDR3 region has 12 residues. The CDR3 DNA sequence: TGTGCCAGCAGCTTAGTCTGGGAGACCCAGTACTTC. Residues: CASSLVWETQYF.

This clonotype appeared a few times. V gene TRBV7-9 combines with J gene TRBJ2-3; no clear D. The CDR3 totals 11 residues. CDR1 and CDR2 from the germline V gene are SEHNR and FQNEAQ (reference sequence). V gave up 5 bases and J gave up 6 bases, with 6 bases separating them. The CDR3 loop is CASSTYDTQYF. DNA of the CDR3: TGTGCCAGCAGCACCTACGATACGCAGTATTTT.

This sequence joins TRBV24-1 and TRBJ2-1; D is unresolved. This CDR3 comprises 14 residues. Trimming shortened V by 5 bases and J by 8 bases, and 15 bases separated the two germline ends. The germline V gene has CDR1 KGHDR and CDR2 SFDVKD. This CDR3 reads CATSGPSEIDEQFF. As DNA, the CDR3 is TGTGCCACCAGTGGCCCTAGTGAGATCGATGAGCAGTTCTTC.

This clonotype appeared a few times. The CDR3, as DNA: TGCGCCAGCAGCTTGGATCTAGCGGTTTCCTACAATGAGCAGTTCTTC. Translated, it gives CASSLDLAVSYNEQFF. The chain combines TRBV5-1 with TRBJ2-1; 7 nucleotides align to TRBD2. CDR3 length: 16 amino acids. J lost 1 base, V lost 0 bases, and 4 bases had no gene match. Germline V gene data show CDR1 as SGHRS and CDR2 as YFSETQ.

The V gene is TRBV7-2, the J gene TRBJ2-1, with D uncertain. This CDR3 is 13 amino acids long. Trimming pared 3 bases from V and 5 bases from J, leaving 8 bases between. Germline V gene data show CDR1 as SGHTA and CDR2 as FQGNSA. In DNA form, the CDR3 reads TGTGCCAGCAGCTTGTACAGAGACAATGAGCAGTTCTTC. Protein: CASSLYRDNEQFF.

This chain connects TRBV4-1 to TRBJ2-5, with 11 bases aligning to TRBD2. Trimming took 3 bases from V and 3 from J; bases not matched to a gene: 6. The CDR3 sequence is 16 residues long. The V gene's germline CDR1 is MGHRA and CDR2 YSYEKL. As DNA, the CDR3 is TGCGCCAGCAGCCATGGACTGACTAGCGGGGAAGAGACCCAGTACTTC. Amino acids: CASSHGLTSGEETQYF.

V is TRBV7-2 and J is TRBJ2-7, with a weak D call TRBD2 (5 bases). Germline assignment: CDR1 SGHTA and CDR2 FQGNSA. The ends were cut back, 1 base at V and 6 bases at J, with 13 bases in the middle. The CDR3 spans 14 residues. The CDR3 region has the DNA TGTGCCAGCAGCTTAGGGCAGAGGACTGGCGAGCAGTACTTC. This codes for CASSLGQRTGEQYF. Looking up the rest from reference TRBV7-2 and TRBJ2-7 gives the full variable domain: GAGVSQSPSNKVTEKGKDVELRCDPISGHTALYWYRQSLGQGLEFLIYFQGNSAPDKSGLPSDRFSAERTGGSVSTLTIQRTQQEDSAVYLCASSLGQRTGEQYFGPGTRLTVT.

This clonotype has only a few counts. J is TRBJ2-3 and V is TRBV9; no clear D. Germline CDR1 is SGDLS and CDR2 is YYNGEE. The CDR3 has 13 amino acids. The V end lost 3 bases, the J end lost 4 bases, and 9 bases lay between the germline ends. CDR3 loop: CASSAPHADTQYF. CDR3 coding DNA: TGTGCCAGCAGCGCCCCCCATGCAGATACGCAGTATTTT.

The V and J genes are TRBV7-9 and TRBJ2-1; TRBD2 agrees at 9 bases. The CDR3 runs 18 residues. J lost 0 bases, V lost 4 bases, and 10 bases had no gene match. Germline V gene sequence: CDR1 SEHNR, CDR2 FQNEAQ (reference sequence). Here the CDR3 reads CASSSSPLAGSSYNEQFF. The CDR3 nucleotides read TGTGCCAGCAGCTCGTCTCCTCTAGCGGGAAGCTCCTACAATGAGCAGTTCTTC.

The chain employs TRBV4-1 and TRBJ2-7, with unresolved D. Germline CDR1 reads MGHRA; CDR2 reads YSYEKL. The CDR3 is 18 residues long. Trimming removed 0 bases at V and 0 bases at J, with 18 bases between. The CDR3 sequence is CASSQDSLTKPYSYEQYF. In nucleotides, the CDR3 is TGCGCCAGCAGCCAAGATAGTCTTACGAAGCCTTACTCCTACGAGCAGTACTTC.

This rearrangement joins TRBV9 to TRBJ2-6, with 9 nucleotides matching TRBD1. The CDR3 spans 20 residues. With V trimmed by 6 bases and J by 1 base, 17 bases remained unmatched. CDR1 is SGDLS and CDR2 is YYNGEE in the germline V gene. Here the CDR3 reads CASTPWTGEEGVSGANVLTF. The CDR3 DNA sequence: TGTGCCAGCACCCCGTGGACAGGGGAAGAGGGGGTATCTGGGGCCAACGTCCTGACTTTC.

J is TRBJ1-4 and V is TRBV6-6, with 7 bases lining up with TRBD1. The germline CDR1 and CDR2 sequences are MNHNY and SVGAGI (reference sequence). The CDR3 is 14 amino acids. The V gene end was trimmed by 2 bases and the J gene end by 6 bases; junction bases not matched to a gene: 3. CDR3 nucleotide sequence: TGTGCCAGCAGTTACGACAGGGCCGATGAAAAACTGTTTTTT. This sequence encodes CASSYDRADEKLFF.

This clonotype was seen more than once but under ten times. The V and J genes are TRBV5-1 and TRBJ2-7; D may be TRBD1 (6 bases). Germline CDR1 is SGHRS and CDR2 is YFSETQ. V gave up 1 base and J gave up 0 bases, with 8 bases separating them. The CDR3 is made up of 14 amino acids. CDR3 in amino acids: CASSLKDSSYEQYF. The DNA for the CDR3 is TGCGCCAGCAGCTTGAAGGACAGCTCCTACGAGCAGTACTTC.

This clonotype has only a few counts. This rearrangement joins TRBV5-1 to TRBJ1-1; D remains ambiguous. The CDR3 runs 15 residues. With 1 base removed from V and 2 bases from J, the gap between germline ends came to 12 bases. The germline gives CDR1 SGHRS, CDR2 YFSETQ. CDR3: CASSLSASHNTEAFF. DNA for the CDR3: TGCGCCAGCAGCTTGAGCGCCAGCCATAACACTGAAGCTTTCTTT.

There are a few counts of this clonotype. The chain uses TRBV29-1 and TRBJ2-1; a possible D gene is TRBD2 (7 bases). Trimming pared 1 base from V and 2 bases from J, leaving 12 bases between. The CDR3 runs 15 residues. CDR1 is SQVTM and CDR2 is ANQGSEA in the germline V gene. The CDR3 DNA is TGCAGCGTTGAAGTCGTCGGGGGGCCCTACAATGAGCAGTTCTTC. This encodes CSVEVVGGPYNEQFF.

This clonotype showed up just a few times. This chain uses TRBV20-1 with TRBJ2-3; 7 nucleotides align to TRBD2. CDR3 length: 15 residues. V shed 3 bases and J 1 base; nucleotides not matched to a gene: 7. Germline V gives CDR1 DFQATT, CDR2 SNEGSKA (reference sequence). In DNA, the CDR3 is TGCAGTGCTAGGCAAAGACTAGCCCGCACAGATACGCAGTATTTT. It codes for CSARQRLARTDTQYF.

The chain's CDR3 is CASSTWTGGEAFF. The CDR3 DNA reads as TGTGCCAGCAGCACCTGGACAGGGGGTGAAGCTTTCTTT. The J gene is TRBJ1-1, the V gene TRBV3-1, with TRBD1 matching 10 bases. Unmatched junction bases numbered 4, after V lost 5 bases and J lost 7 bases. CDR1 and CDR2 from the germline V gene are LGHDT and YNNKEL (reference sequence). The CDR3 covers 13 residues.

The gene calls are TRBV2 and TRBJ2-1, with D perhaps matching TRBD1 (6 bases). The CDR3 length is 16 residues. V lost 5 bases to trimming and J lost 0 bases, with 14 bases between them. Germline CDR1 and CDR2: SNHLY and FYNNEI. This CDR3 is CASSHDRRRSYNEQFF. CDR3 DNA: TGTGCCAGCAGTCACGACAGGCGCCGCTCCTACAATGAGCAGTTCTTC.

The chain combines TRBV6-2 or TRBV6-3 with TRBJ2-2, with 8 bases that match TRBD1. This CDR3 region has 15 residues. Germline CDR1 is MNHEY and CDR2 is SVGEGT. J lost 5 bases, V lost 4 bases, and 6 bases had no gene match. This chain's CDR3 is CASSLETGATGELFF. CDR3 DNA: TGTGCCAGCAGTTTAGAGACAGGGGCAACCGGGGAGCTGTTTTTT.

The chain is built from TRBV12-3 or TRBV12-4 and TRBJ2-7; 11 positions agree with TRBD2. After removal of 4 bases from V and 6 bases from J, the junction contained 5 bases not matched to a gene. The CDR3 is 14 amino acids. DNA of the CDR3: TGTGCCAGCAGTTCGACTAGCGGGAAGAGCGAGCAGTACTTC. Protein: CASSSTSGKSEQYF.

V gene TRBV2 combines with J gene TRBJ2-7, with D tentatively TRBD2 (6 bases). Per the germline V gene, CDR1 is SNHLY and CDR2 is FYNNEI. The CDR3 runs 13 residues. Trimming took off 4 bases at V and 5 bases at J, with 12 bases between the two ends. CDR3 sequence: CASSALANHEQYF. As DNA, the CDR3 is TGTGCCAGCAGTGCACTAGCAAACCACGAGCAGTACTTC.

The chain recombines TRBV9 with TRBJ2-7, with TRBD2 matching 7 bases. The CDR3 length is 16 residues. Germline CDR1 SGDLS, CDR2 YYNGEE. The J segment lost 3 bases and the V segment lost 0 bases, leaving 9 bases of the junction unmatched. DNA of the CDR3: TGTGCCAGCAGCGTAGGCAGCGGGACCTTCGACTACGAGCAGTACTTC. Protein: CASSVGSGTFDYEQYF.

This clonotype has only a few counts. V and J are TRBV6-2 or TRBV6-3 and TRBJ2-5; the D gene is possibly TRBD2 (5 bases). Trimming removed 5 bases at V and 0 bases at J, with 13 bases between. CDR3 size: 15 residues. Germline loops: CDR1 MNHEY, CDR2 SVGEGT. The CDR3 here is CASSTASPYQETQYF. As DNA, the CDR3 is TGTGCCAGCAGTACGGCTAGCCCCTACCAAGAGACCCAGTACTTC.

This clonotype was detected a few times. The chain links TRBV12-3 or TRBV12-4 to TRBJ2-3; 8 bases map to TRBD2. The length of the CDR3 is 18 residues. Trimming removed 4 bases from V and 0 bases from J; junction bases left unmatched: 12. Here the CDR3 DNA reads TGTGCCAGCAGTTCATCATATATAGCGGGGTCTAGCACAGATACGCAGTATTTT. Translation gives CASSSSYIAGSSTDTQYF.

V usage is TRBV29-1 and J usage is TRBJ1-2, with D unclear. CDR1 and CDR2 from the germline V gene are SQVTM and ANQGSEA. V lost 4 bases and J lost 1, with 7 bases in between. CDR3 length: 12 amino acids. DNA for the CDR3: TGCAGCGTTGGGGAGGGTAACTATGGCTACACCTTC. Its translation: CSVGEGNYGYTF.

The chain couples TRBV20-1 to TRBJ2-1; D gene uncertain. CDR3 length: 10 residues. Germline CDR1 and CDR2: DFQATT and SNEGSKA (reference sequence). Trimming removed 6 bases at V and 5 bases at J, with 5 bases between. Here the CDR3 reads CSAYDNEQFF. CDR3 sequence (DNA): TGCAGTGCCTACGACAATGAGCAGTTCTTC.

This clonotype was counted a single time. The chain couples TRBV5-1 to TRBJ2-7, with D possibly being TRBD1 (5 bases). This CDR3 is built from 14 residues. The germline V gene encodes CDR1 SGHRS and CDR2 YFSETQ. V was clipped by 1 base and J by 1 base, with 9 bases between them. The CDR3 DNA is TGCGCCAGCAGCTTGACCAGGGCTTCCTACGAGCAGTACTTC. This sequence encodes CASSLTRASYEQYF.

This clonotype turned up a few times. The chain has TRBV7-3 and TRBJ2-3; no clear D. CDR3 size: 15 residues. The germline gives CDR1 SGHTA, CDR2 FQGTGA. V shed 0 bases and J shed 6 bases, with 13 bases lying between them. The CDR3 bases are TGTGCCAGCAGCTTAACTAGTTTTGGCCTCGATACGCAGTATTTT. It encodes CASSLTSFGLDTQYF.

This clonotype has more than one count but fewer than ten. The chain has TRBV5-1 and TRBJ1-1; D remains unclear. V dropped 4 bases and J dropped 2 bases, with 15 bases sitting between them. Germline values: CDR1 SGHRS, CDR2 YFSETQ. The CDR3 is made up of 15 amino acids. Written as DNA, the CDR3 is TGCGCCAGCAGCGATCCGGGGATGCCCAACACTGAAGCTTTCTTT. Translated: CASSDPGMPNTEAFF.

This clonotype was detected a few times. The chain's CDR3 is CASSLEAENTEAFF. Here the CDR3 DNA reads TGCGCCAGCAGCTTGGAGGCAGAGAACACTGAAGCTTTCTTT. This chain uses TRBV5-1 with TRBJ1-1; D is uncertain. The germline V gene encodes CDR1 SGHRS and CDR2 YFSETQ. The CDR3 runs 14 residues. V lost 0 bases, J lost 1 base, and 7 bases lay in between.